These 2 T cell receptor beta chains originate from one sample sequenced in a study of T cell repertoires in cytomegalovirus infection. No antigen has been identified for these receptors. TCRdb used MiXCR to reprocess the reads, holding one entry per CDR3 protein. Here the sample spans 680,000 or so distinct CDR3 sequences, about 30% being singletons. This specimen consisted of cultured PBMCs, obtained from culture after CMV antigen stimulation. These receptors were collected from a human donor in good health (CMV status not recorded). Some clones in this sample may be carry-over from other donors' samples.

The rearrangement uses TRBV20-1 and TRBJ1-2, with D perhaps TRBD1 (5 bases). The CDR3 spans 15 residues. Trimming stripped 4 bases from V and 7 bases from J, with 22 bases between. Germline values: CDR1 DFQATT, CDR2 SNEGSKA (reference sequence). This chain's CDR3 is CSANRLQAFFVGYTF. CDR3 nucleotide sequence: TGCAGTGCTAATAGGCTACAGGCTTTCTTCGTTGGCTACACCTTC.

This clonotype showed up just a few times. The V gene is TRBV7-9, the J gene TRBJ2-2, with unresolved D. The length of the CDR3 is 14 residues. Trimming left V 6 bases short and J 4 bases short, with 12 bases between. Germline V gene lookup returns CDR1 SEHNR and CDR2 FQNEAQ (reference sequence). DNA for the CDR3: TGTGCCAGCAGTCCTCTCAGCGCCACCGGGGAGCTGTTTTTT. This encodes CASSPLSATGELFF.